This T cell receptor (beta chain) originates from a study of CD8+ T cells in alopecia areata. TCR sequencing used cDNA made by reverse transcription of extracted RNA. The method was immunoSEQ multiplex PCR; TCRdb's version includes in-frame clones alone and lacks a portion of them. The sample has some 180,000 clones, 51% seen once. The V gene lost 0 bases and the J gene lost 0 bases, with 7 bases spanning the gap. This CDR3 is 15 amino acids long. In germline, CDR1 is SGDLS, CDR2 YYNGEE. This clone has just a few counts. Its target is unknown. Study-wide results and caveats: Among the top 100, expanded CD8+ clones were significantly decreased by tofacitinib, as was scalp clonality. Normal scalp had lower clonality than lesional scalp, with alopecia totalis/universalis lesions showing this most strongly.

Treatment reported: oral pan-JAK inhibitor, 5-10 mg twice daily. V usage is TRBV9 and J usage is TRBJ2-1; D unresolved. The sequence derives from a human donor with alopecia areata. Material: CD8+ T cells sorted from blood, obtained between weeks 51 and 52, from a patient treated with tofacitinib. CDR3 bases: TGTGCCAGCAGCGTAGACGCGAGCTCCTACAATGAGCAGTTCTTC. Amino acids: CASSVDASSYNEQFF.